A single TCR beta chain is shown here with its context. Its cognate antigen is unknown. The sample belongs to a study of cytomegalovirus exposure and HLA in healthy donors. Study-wide context: Among roughly 190 million T cells, an earlier analysis found 117 million unique TCR beta sequences. The study's findings and limits: Altogether, some 170 TCR beta chains were recorded as cytomegalovirus-associated. A later analysis showed HLA-associated TCR beta chains outstripping equally common others in clonal expansion.

In the PCR, 60 Vbeta and 13 Jbeta primers were used. Sequenced by immunoSEQ multiplex PCR; TCRdb stores in-frame clones only, minus some. The table includes 100,000 to 150,000 clones, about four fifths detected once. CDR3 size: 14 residues. The V gene's germline CDR1 is MNHEY and CDR2 SMNVEV (reference sequence). V shed 1 base and J shed 6 bases, with 10 bases lying between them. Material: PBMCs. This clonotype originated in a woman aged 55 to 70 in good health and CMV-seropositive. The rearrangement joins TRBV27 to TRBJ1-5; unclear D gene. The CDR3 reads CASSLYPGSQPQHF. For the CDR3, the DNA is TGTGCCAGCAGTTTATACCCGGGTAGTCAGCCCCAGCATTTT.